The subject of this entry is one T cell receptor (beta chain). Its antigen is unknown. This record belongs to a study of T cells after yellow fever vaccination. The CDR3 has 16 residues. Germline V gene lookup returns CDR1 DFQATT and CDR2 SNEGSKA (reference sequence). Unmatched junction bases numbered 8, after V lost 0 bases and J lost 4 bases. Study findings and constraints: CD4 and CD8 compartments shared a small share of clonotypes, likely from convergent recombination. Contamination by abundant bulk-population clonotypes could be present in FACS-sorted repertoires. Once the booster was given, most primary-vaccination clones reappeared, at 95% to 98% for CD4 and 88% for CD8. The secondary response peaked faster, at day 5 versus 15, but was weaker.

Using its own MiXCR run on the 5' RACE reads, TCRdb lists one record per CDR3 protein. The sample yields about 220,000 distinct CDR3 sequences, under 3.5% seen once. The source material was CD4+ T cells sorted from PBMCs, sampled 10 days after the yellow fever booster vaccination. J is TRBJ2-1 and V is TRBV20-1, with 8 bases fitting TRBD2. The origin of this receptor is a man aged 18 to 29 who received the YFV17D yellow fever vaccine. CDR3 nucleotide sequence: TGCAGTGCTAGAGATCCACTGCGGGGGGTTTACAATGAGCAGTTCTTC. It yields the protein CSARDPLRGVYNEQFF.